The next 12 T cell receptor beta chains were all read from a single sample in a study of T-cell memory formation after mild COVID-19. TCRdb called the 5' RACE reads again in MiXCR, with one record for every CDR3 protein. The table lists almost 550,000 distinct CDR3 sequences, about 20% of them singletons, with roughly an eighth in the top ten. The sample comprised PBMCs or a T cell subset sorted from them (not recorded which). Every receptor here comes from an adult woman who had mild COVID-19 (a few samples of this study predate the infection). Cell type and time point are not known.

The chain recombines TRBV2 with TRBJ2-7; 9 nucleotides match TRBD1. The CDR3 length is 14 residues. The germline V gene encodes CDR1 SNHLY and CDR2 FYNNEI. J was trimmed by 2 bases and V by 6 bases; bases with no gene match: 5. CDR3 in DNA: TGTGCCAGCAGGGACCGGGACAGGGCCTACGAGCAGTACTTC. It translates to CASRDRDRAYEQYF. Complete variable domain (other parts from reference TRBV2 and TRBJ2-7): EPEVTQTPSHQVTQMGQEVILRCVPISNHLYFYWYRQILGQKVEFLVSFYNNEISEKSEIFDDQFSVERPDGSNFTLKIRSTKLEDSAMYFCASRDRDRAYEQYFGPGTRLTVT.

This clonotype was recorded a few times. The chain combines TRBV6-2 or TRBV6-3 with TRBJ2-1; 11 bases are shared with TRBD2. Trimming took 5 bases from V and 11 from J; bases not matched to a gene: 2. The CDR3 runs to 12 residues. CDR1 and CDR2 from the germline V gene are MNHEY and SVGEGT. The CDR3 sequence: CASSQTSGKQFF. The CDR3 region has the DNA TGTGCCAGCAGTCAGACTAGCGGGAAGCAGTTCTTC.

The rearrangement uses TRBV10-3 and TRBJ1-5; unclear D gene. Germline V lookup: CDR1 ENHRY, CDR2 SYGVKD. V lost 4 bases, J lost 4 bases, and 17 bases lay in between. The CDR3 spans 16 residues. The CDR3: CAISAQQDGKNQPQHF. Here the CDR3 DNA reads TGTGCCATCAGTGCTCAGCAGGACGGAAAAAATCAGCCCCAGCATTTT.

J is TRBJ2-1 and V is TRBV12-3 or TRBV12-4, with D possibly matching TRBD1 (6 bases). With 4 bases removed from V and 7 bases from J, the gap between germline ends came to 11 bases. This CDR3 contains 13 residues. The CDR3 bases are TGTGCCAGCAGTTCAGGGGTCGGGAATGAGCAGTTCTTC. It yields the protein CASSSGVGNEQFF.

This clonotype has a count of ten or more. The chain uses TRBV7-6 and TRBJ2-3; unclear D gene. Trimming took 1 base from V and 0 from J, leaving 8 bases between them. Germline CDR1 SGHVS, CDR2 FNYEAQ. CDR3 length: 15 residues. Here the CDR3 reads CASSLDHLSTDTQYF. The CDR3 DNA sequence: TGTGCCAGCAGCTTAGACCACCTTAGCACAGATACGCAGTATTTT.

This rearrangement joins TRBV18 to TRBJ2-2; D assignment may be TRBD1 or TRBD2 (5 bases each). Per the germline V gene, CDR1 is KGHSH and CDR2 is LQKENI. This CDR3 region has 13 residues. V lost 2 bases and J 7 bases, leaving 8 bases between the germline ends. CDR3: CASSPGGNGELFF. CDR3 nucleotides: TGTGCCAGCTCACCAGGGGGAAACGGGGAGCTGTTTTTT.

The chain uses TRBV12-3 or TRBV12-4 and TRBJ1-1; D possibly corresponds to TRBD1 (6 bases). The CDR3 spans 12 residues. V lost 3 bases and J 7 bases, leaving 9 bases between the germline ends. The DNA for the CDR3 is TGTGCCAGCAGTTTCCGGGACATTGAAGCTTTCTTT. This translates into CASSFRDIEAFF.

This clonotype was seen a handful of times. The CDR3: CASRRDRGYNEQFF. The CDR3 nucleotides read TGTGCCAGCAGACGGGACAGGGGCTACAATGAGCAGTTCTTC. The chain employs TRBV5-5 and TRBJ2-1, with TRBD1 matching over 10 bases. V lost 5 bases and J lost 3; bases outside the gene matches: 2. Per germline, CDR1 SGHKS and CDR2 YYEKEE (reference sequence). The CDR3 spans 14 residues.

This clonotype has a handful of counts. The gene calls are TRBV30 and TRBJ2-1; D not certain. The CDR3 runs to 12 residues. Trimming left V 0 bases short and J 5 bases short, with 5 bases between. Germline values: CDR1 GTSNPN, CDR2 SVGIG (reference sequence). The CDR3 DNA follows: TGTGCCTGGAGTGTCCTGAACAATGAGCAGTTCTTC. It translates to CAWSVLNNEQFF.

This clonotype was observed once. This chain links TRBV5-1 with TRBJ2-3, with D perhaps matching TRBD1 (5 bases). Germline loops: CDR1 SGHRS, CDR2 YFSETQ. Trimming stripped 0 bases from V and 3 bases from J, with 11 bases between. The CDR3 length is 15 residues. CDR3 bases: TGCGCCAGCAGCTTGGCAGACAGCCTGACAGATACGCAGTATTTT. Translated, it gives CASSLADSLTDTQYF.

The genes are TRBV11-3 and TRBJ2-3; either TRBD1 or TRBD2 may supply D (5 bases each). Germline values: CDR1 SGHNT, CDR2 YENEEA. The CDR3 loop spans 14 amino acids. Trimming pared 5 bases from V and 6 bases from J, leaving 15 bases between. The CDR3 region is CASSPVTGTDTQYF. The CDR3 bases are TGTGCCAGCAGCCCCGTGACTGGGACCGATACGCAGTATTTT.

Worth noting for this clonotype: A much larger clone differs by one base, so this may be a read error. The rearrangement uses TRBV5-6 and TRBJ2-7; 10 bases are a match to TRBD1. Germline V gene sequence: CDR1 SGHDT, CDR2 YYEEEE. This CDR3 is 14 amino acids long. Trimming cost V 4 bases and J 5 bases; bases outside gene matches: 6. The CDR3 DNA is TGTGCCAGCAGCCCCGGGACAGGGGCCCACGAGCAGTACTTC. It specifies CASSPGTGAHEQYF.